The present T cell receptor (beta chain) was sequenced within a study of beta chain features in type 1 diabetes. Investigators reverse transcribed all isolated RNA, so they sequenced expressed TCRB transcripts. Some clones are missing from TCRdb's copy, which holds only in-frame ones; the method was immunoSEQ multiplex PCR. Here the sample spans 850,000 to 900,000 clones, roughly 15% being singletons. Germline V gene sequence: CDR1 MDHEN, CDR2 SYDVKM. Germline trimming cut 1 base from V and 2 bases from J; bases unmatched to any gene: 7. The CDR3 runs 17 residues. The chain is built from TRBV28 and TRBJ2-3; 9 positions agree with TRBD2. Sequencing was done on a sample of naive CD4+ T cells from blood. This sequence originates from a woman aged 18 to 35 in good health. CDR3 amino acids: CASSLSRSGGYTDTQYF. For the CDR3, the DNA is TGTGCCAGCAGTTTATCTCGAAGCGGGGGGTACACAGATACGCAGTATTTT.